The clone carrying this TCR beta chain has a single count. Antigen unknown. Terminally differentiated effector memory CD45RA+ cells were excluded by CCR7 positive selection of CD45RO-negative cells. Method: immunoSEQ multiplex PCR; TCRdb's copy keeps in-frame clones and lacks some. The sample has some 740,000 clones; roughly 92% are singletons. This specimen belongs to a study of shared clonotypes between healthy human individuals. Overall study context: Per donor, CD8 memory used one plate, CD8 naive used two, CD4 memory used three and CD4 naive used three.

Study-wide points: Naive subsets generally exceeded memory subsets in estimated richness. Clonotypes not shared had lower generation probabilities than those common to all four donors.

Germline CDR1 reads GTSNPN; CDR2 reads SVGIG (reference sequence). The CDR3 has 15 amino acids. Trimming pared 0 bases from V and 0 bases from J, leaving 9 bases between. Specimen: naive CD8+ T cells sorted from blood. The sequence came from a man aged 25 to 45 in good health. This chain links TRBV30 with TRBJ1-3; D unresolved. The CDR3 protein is CAWSVKESSGNTIYF. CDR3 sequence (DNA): TGTGCCTGGAGTGTAAAGGAGAGCTCTGGAAACACCATATATTTT.